The 10 T cell receptor beta chains below come from one sample, sequenced in a study of radiation and T cells in renal cell carcinoma. Time point defined: blood 2 weeks post-SBRT. Treatment: 15 Gy SBRT to primary tumor, nephrectomy 4 weeks later. Clones were sequenced by immunoSEQ multiplex PCR, and TCRdb holds only the in-frame ones, with some missing. This table has some 130,000 clones, more than 75% appearing once. Sequenced material: blood, taken from a patient whose treatment included radiotherapy and nephrectomy. These receptors came from a woman in her sixties or seventies with renal cell carcinoma.

The chain uses TRBV27 and TRBJ1-6; D ambiguous. Trimming cost V 7 bases and J 8 bases, with 9 bases left between them. Germline assignment: CDR1 MNHEY and CDR2 SMNVEV (reference sequence). The CDR3 has 12 amino acids. The CDR3 loop reads CASKVGDSPLHF. The CDR3 bases are TGTGCCAGCAAAGTAGGAGATTCACCCCTCCACTTT.

The chain joins TRBV5-4 to TRBJ2-5, with 9 bases aligning to TRBD2. The V gene's germline CDR1 is SGHNT and CDR2 YYREEE (reference sequence). This CDR3 spans 16 amino acids. V shed 0 bases and J 4 bases; nucleotides not matched to a gene: 7. CDR3 bases: TGTGCCAGCAGCTTGGTGGTGCGGGGGGGCGTAGAGACCCAGTACTTC. Translated, it gives CASSLVVRGGVETQYF.

This clone appeared once. The chain recombines TRBV7-9 with TRBJ2-1, with TRBD2 matching over 7 bases. This CDR3 has 15 residues. Per germline, CDR1 SEHNR and CDR2 FQNEAQ (reference sequence). The ends lost 5 bases at V and 6 bases at J; junction bases unmatched: 10. This CDR3 is CASSPEGLRGNEQFF. The CDR3 DNA reads as TGTGCCAGCAGCCCCGAGGGACTACGGGGCAATGAGCAGTTCTTC.

The V gene is TRBV23-1, the J gene TRBJ2-4, with TRBD2 as a possible D gene (6 bases). TRBV23-1 is classed as an ORF, of uncertain function. The CDR3 covers 15 residues. Trimming cost V 2 bases and J 9 bases, with 17 bases left between them. CDR3 amino acids: CASSQPWGDGGIQYF. CDR3 coding DNA: TGCGCCAGCAGTCAACCCTGGGGGGATGGGGGCATTCAGTACTTC.

V is TRBV7-3 and J is TRBJ1-3; D unresolved. Trimming removed 5 bases from V and 4 bases from J, with 15 bases in between. The germline gives CDR1 SGHTA, CDR2 FQGTGA. There are 15 residues in the CDR3. CDR3 coding DNA: TGTGCCAGCAGCCTAGAGGGCTCGTCGGGAAACACCATATATTTT. Translating it yields CASSLEGSSGNTIYF. Full variable domain (rest looked up from reference TRBV7-3 and TRBJ1-3): GAGVSQTPSNKVTEKGKYVELRCDPISGHTALYWYRQSLGQGPEFLIYFQGTGAADDSGLPNDRFFAVRPEGSVSTLKIQRTERGDSAVYLCASSLEGSSGNTIYFGEGSWLTVV.

J is TRBJ1-1 and V is TRBV5-1; tentative D call: TRBD1 (5 bases). CDR3 length: 13 amino acids. In germline, CDR1 is SGHRS, CDR2 YFSETQ. V was trimmed by 5 bases and J by 1 base, leaving 9 bases between them. CDR3 in DNA: TGCGCCAGCAGGTGGGACCCGAACACTGAAGCTTTCTTT. The encoded protein is CASRWDPNTEAFF.

Only one count was recorded for this clone. The gene calls are TRBV2 and TRBJ2-7, with D unclear. From germline, CDR1 is SNHLY and CDR2 FYNNEI. The length of the CDR3 is 12 residues. The V end lost 7 bases, the J end lost 4 bases, and 11 bases lay between the germline ends. CDR3 loop: CASNPYGYEQYF. Written as DNA, the CDR3 is TGTGCCAGCAACCCATACGGGTACGAGCAGTACTTC.

V and J are TRBV7-2 and TRBJ2-3, with 9 bases lining up with TRBD2. Germline V gene lookup returns CDR1 SGHTA and CDR2 FQGNSA. The length of the CDR3 is 15 residues. The trim removed 6 bases at V and 2 bases at J, leaving 6 bases unmatched. The chain's CDR3 is CASSRERGDTDTQYF. DNA for the CDR3: TGTGCCAGCAGTAGAGAGCGGGGGGACACAGATACGCAGTATTTT.

The rearrangement uses TRBV4-3 and TRBJ2-2, with no clear D. Between the trimmed V and J ends, which lost 0 bases and 2 bases, there was a span of 13 bases. The germline gives CDR1 LGHNA, CDR2 YSLEER. The length of the CDR3 is 17 residues. The CDR3 nucleotides are TGCGCCAGCAGCCAAGATCCGCCGGGCCTAAACACCGGGGAGCTGTTTTTT. Its protein is CASSQDPPGLNTGELFF.

DNA for the CDR3: TGCGCCAGCAGCGTGGATAGGAATGAGCAGTTCTTC. The encoded protein is CASSVDRNEQFF. The J gene is TRBJ2-1, the V gene TRBV5-1; no reliable D call. The CDR3 is 12 residues long. The ends were cut back, 4 bases at V and 7 bases at J, with 9 bases in the middle. Germline CDR1 reads SGHRS; CDR2 reads YFSETQ.